Presented here are 18 T cell receptor beta chains from one specimen sequenced in a study of cytomegalovirus exposure and HLA in healthy donors. PCR used 60 Vbeta primers and 13 Jbeta primers. Assay: immunoSEQ multiplex PCR; the TCRdb copy retains only in-frame clones and omits some. The sample has about 250,000 clones; 85% to 95% are singletons. The sample comprised PBMCs. The receptors here all came from a girl under 10 years old in good health and CMV-seronegative.

The V gene is TRBV27, the J gene TRBJ1-2; D not certain. Germline V gene data show CDR1 as MNHEY and CDR2 as SMNVEV (reference sequence). The V end lost 4 bases, the J end lost 5 bases, and 14 bases lay between the germline ends. The CDR3 length is 14 residues. The CDR3, as DNA: TGTGCCAGCAGTTCAGTGGCCAGGTCATATGGCTACACCTTC. As protein: CASSSVARSYGYTF.

This chain joins TRBV19 and TRBJ2-2, with 7 bases aligning to TRBD1. The CDR3 is 16 residues long. V lost 8 bases and J lost 1; bases outside the gene matches: 10. Germline CDR1 is LNHDA and CDR2 is SQIVND (reference sequence). The CDR3 coding sequence is TGTGCCAGTTCCGCCCCGGGACAGATGAACACCGGGGAGCTGTTTTTT. Protein sequence: CASSAPGQMNTGELFF.

The CDR3 is CASSGFTGTDTQYF. The CDR3 DNA reads TGTGCCAGCAGTGGGTTTACGGGCACAGATACGCAGTATTTT. The J gene is TRBJ2-3, the V gene TRBV2; no reliable D call. The germline gives CDR1 SNHLY, CDR2 FYNNEI. V lost 4 bases and J lost 1, with 9 bases in between. The CDR3 sequence is 14 residues long.

The chain combines TRBV2 with TRBJ1-2; D unclear. CDR3 length: 14 amino acids. Germline CDR1 is SNHLY and CDR2 is FYNNEI. Between the trimmed V and J ends, which lost 1 base and 3 bases, there was a span of 9 bases. The DNA for the CDR3 is TGTGCCAGCAGTGAAGAGGGAGCAGACTATGGCTACACCTTC. Translation gives CASSEEGADYGYTF.

A remark on this clone: The sample has other DNA sequences that encode this CDR3 too. This chain joins TRBV6-4 and TRBJ2-1; 12 nucleotides line up with TRBD2. The length of the CDR3 is 15 residues. Unmatched junction bases numbered 2, after V lost 6 bases and J lost 2 bases. Germline-derived CDR1 and CDR2 are MRHNA and SNTAGT. CDR3 residues: CASSRLAGAYNEQFF. CDR3 DNA: TGTGCCAGCAGCCGACTAGCGGGAGCCTACAATGAGCAGTTCTTC.

Regarding this clone: Germline and junction disagree at one end, which may indicate a read error. The chain links TRBV6-1 to TRBJ2-7; weak D call: TRBD2 (6 bases). In germline, CDR1 is MNHNS, CDR2 SASEGT. This CDR3 is built from 15 residues. DNA of the CDR3: TGTGCCAGCAGGGAAGACGGAGTCGGGAGATACGAGCAGTACTTC. It codes for CASREDGVGRYEQYF.

The V gene is TRBV7-2, the J gene TRBJ2-2, with D uncertain. Germline CDR1 SGHTA, CDR2 FQGNSA. V was cut by 5 bases and J by 8 bases, with 15 bases left in between. The CDR3 is 14 residues long. CDR3: CASSATASLGELFF. CDR3 coding DNA: TGTGCCAGCAGCGCTACCGCCTCACTTGGGGAGCTGTTTTTT. Variable domain in full (rest from reference TRBV7-2 and TRBJ2-2): GAGVSQSPSNKVTEKGKDVELRCDPISGHTALYWYRQSLGQGLEFLIYFQGNSAPDKSGLPSDRFSAERTGGSVSTLTIQRTQQEDSAVYLCASSATASLGELFFGEGSRLTVL.

The V and J genes are TRBV6-1 and TRBJ1-6; 7 nucleotides match TRBD1. CDR3 length: 15 amino acids. Germline V lookup: CDR1 MNHNS, CDR2 SASEGT. V was pared by 5 bases and J by 9 bases, with 10 bases of the junction left unmatched. In DNA form, the CDR3 reads TGTGCCAGCAGTTCCGCAGGAGGGGGCGCTTCACCCCTCCACTTT. This sequence encodes CASSSAGGGASPLHF.

The rearrangement joins TRBV5-1 to TRBJ2-1; possibly TRBD1 for D (6 bases). The CDR3 has 15 amino acids. The germline V and J ends were trimmed by 4 bases and 1 base, with 12 bases remaining between them. Germline loops: CDR1 SGHRS, CDR2 YFSETQ. The DNA of the CDR3 is TGCGCCAGCAGCCTGGGACAAGTATCCTACAATGAGCAGTTCTTC. It yields the protein CASSLGQVSYNEQFF.

The rearrangement joins TRBV5-5 to TRBJ1-2, with D uncertain. Trimming removed 4 bases at V and 0 bases at J, with 10 bases between. CDR1 SGHKS and CDR2 YYEKEE come from the germline V gene (reference sequence). The CDR3 is made up of 14 amino acids. CDR3 protein: CASSVHSSNYGYTF. The CDR3 nucleotides are TGTGCCAGCAGCGTCCACAGCTCTAACTATGGCTACACCTTC.

The gene calls are TRBV6-5 and TRBJ2-1; D is ambiguous. CDR1 MNHEY and CDR2 SVGAGI come from the germline V gene. Trimming shortened V by 0 bases and J by 4 bases, and 13 bases separated the two germline ends. The CDR3 is 16 amino acids. The CDR3 nucleotides read TGTGCCAGCAGTTACTCGTACCAGATTATATACAATGAGCAGTTCTTC. Protein sequence: CASSYSYQIIYNEQFF.

This clone appeared once. The V and J genes are TRBV9 and TRBJ2-2; 12 bases map to TRBD2. Germline V CDR1 and CDR2: SGDLS, YYNGEE. The CDR3 totals 16 residues. V was clipped by 3 bases and J by 4 bases; unmatched bases: 4. In nucleotides, the CDR3 is TGTGCCAGCAGCGAGGGGACTAGCGGGCTCACCGGGGAGCTGTTTTTT. Translated, it gives CASSEGTSGLTGELFF.

The J gene is TRBJ1-2, the V gene TRBV30, with a weak D call TRBD1 (6 bases). Germline CDR1 and CDR2: GTSNPN and SVGIG (reference sequence). CDR3 length: 12 residues. The CDR3 reads CAWGAGGDGYTF. The CDR3 DNA follows: TGTGCGTGGGGGGCAGGCGGAGATGGCTACACCTTC.

This clone was seen a single time. This chain links TRBV7-9 with TRBJ1-4; 8 bases are a match to TRBD1. The CDR3 extends over 14 amino acids. Trimming cost V 5 bases and J 5 bases; bases outside gene matches: 4. CDR1 SEHNR and CDR2 FQNEAQ come from the germline V gene (reference sequence). The CDR3 DNA sequence: TGTGCCAGCAGCCCAGGGGGCCTAAATGAAAAACTGTTTTTT. Its translation: CASSPGGLNEKLFF.

V and J are TRBV7-8 and TRBJ2-3, with 8 bases lining up with TRBD2. The V and J ends lost 2 bases and 1 base, in that order; junction bases with no gene match: 14. The CDR3 runs to 19 residues. Germline loops: CDR1 SGHVS, CDR2 FQNEAQ. Written as DNA, the CDR3 is TGTGCCAGCAGCTTACGGGGGGGGGCCGAAGTAAAGGGCACAGATACGCAGTATTTT. Translation: CASSLRGGAEVKGTDTQYF.

The chain carries TRBV7-2 and TRBJ2-3, with D possibly being TRBD2 (5 bases). This CDR3 contains 15 residues. V was shortened by 4 bases and J by 3 bases, with 14 bases between the two germline ends. Germline CDR1 SGHTA, CDR2 FQGNSA. The CDR3 loop reads CASSSRLNPTDTQYF. The CDR3 DNA reads as TGTGCCAGCAGCTCACGACTAAACCCTACAGATACGCAGTATTTT.

The chain uses TRBV19 and TRBJ2-2; D is possibly TRBD1 (5 bases). There are 17 residues in the CDR3. Deletions cut 1 base from V and 1 base from J, with 13 bases between. Germline V gene lookup returns CDR1 LNHDA and CDR2 SQIVND (reference sequence). The CDR3 loop is CASSIAWGQLNTGELFF. The CDR3 bases are TGTGCCAGTAGTATAGCGTGGGGCCAGCTGAACACCGGGGAGCTGTTTTTT.

The V gene is TRBV10-3, the J gene TRBJ2-7, with TRBD2 as a possible D gene (6 bases). With 5 bases removed from V and 1 base from J, the gap between germline ends came to 15 bases. This CDR3 is built from 15 residues. Germline-derived CDR1 and CDR2 are ENHRY and SYGVKD. CDR3 amino acids: CAISKLSGQSYEQYF. The CDR3 bases are TGTGCCATCAGTAAACTTAGCGGCCAATCCTACGAGCAGTACTTC.